Listed here is a single T cell receptor beta chain. What antigen it recognizes has not been identified. Base qualities are not recorded, but no much larger clone differs from it by a single base. The immunoSEQ Assay, a bias-controlled multiplex PCR, was used to amplify TCRbeta CDR3 regions from genomic DNA. The authors' analysis ran thus. The number of nucleated cells in each sample was estimated by amplification of reference gene primers within the assay. Sequence reads were collapsed and filtered to measure the absolute abundance of every unique TCRbeta CDR3 rearrangement. For each sample, productive Simpson clonality was calculated as the square root of Simpson's diversity index over productive rearrangements. TCRdb provides this immuneACCESS table in a form limited to in-frame rearrangements. Some clones are lacking; in checked studies, under half of them reflect an unresolved V gene, and why the rest are absent is not known. That table supplies the V and J calls and clone size; D and trimming were determined from the DNA. The sample table contains 200,000 to 250,000 clones; only one count was recorded for approximately 90% of them. Approximately 12% of the sample is taken by the ten largest.

The sample originates from a study of blood T cell repertoires in COVID-19 (dated by TCRdb to the early 2020s). With regard to the full study: Samples covering the acute and convalescent phases of COVID-19 were provided by collaborators in the United States, Italy and Spain. Where available, HLA class I and class II types were obtained from metadata supplied by the sample provider rather than from assay-based typing. Samples were obtained from the ongoing ImmuneRACE study (first 160 participants) and from about 1,300 subjects provided by 6 global collaborators. The repertoires were made available in a free public database intended to serve as a resource for research on the immune response to SARS-CoV-2. Deeply sampled blood TCRbeta repertoires from subjects exposed to, actively infected with, or recovered from COVID-19 were included in the dataset. Sample metadata almost always included a de-identified subject ID, COVID-19 status, age in years and sex. The prospective study material was composed of cDNA or gDNA derived from T cells, B-cell-depleted T cells, or PBMCs. Here is what the overall study found, with its caveats: How much clinical and demographic metadata was included differed by source and by participant, and the metadata was provided uncurated.

A second Seattle source provided samples from volunteer blood donors who had recovered from COVID-19. Each collaborating institution followed its own protocols to collect whole blood in K2EDTA tubes. For TCRbeta analysis, collaborators shipped samples in one of three forms: frozen whole blood, isolated PBMCs, or DNA extracted from either of those sample types. Including the terminal cysteine and phenylalanine, the CDR3 comprises 14 residues. Just the 42-base CDR3 DNA is kept, in frame starting at base 1. The junction carries 14 bases between V and J, which are trimmed by 4 bases and 4 bases respectively. From a lookup of the germline V gene (reference sequence), CDR1 and CDR2 are SGHNT and YYREEE.

This TCR derives from a woman aged 18-29 years who had recovered from COVID-19. The chain was built from TRBV5-4 and TRBJ1-2; no D gene can be assigned with confidence. Material for sequencing was peripheral blood. The sequenced DNA: TGTGCCAGCAGCCCGGGTACGACGGGCTATGGCTACACCTTC. Translated, it gives CASSPGTTGYGYTF.